The entry below gives a single T cell receptor beta chain sequence along with its context. This clonotype was seen a handful of times. Which antigen it targets is not known. One base away there is no much larger clone; base qualities are not given. The library came from 5' RACE. The data were produced on an Illumina HiSeq 2500. The second PCR ran for about 6 to 11 cycles and used a J-beta primer mix along with a sample-barcoded 5' primer. A template-switch 5' adaptor carrying 12 random nucleotides introduced a unique molecular identifier onto each TCR beta cDNA molecule. Each sample yielded at least 2.5 million CDR3-containing paired-end reads. First-strand cDNA was synthesized from all RNA with the Mint cDNA synthesis kit, primed by a TRBC-specific oligonucleotide. Following uracil-DNA glycosylase treatment, all cDNA underwent a first 18-cycle PCR with the universal primers M1SS and BC2_uni_R. The study's own analysis went as follows. Normalization of each sample was performed by random selection of 1 million high-quality reads, each carrying a distinct molecular identifier. Instead of being binned into consensus sequences, reads that shared molecular identifiers were thrown out. CDR3 identification, clonotype clustering and error correction used MiTCR with a Q25 quality threshold and the strictest error-elimination algorithm. A nonparametric unseen species model with Euler transformation was used to estimate lower-bound total TCR beta diversity. TCRdb trimmed public reads at Q25 via fastp, called clones via MiXCR and kept in-frame beta chains. Entries are consolidated by CDR3 protein sequence, retaining the most common genes and DNA. These V and J calls originate from TCRdb's pipeline instead of the authors' own analysis. Across this sample there are more than 650,000 distinct CDR3 sequences, with roughly 26% seen only once. The ten largest clones represent 2.5% to 3.5% of the sample.

This specimen belongs to a study of blood T cells in healthy people across ages (dated by TCRdb to the mid-2010s). Context from the whole study: In model experiments, roughly one uniquely barcoded TCR beta cDNA molecule per two T cells was captured by template switching. The study measured age-related changes in TCR beta repertoire diversity using deep sequencing normalized with unique cDNA molecular identifiers. Donors were grouped into four age groups: young (average approximately 15 years), middle-aged (approximately 41), aged (about 59) and long-lived (approximately 78). Two additional independent replicas of 1 million unique cDNA reads from the same blood draw were analyzed for two donors (one aged 18 to 30 and one aged 80 or older).

Donors were a few dozen systemically healthy Caucasian individuals from Russia aged roughly 6 to 95 years. Each donor gave around 9.8 milliliters of peripheral blood, collected into EDTA-treated Vacutainer tubes. Ficoll-Paque density-gradient centrifugation was used to isolate PBMCs, with at least 6 million per sample. Trizol reagent was used to extract total RNA from PBMCs, with at least 5 micrograms per sample. The percentages of naive CD45RAhigh/CD27high T cells were determined by flow cytometry on a PBMC aliquot from every donor. The germline V gene yields SGDLS for CDR1 and YYNGEE for CDR2. Counted from cysteine to phenylalanine, this CDR3 has 14 amino acids. CDR3 DNA is the only sequence kept; it has 42 bases, read in frame from the first base. The paper's findings and limits, for the study overall: Because profiling used bulk unsorted PBMCs, naive and antigen-experienced compartments could not be compared conclusively. As age increased, observed TCR beta diversity per million T cells dropped in a roughly linear way, and a significant reduction was already evident by age 40. Total diversity estimates from one million sequenced T cells were considered lower bounds and underestimates. Observed TCR beta diversity correlated strongly with the percentage of naive T cells measured by flow cytometry. Compared with the aged group, more naive CD4+ T cells, fewer expanded clones and increased TCR diversity were shown by the long-lived group, suggesting age selection. Because the CMV infection status of the donors was unknown, age-related changes in expanded clonotypes may potentially have been confounded.

These data were also reused for a study on T cells of mothers and their children. That second publication adds: Nine systemically healthy Caucasian individuals served as donors, namely three mothers together with their six children. cDNA synthesis consumed the entire amount of extracted RNA, loaded at around 1.4 ug RNA in each 15 ul reaction. Sample barcodes and 2-4 random nucleotides were added via the M1S primer in the second PCR. More than 9 million TCR beta CDR3 reads were obtained from each mother, and about 3 million reads were obtained from each child. In both related and unrelated pairs, thymic selection shapes the output of TCR recombination in a similar way, with inherited differences having only a minor effect. Normalized repertoire overlap in related mother-child pairs was always slightly higher than in unrelated mother-child pairs, but the difference was never significant. With a sensitivity of approximately 100 clones per million clonotypes, no persistent microchimeric T cell clones were detected. Deep NGS was used in the study to compare the TCR beta repertoires of mothers and children and to look for features that separate related mother-child pairs from unrelated individuals. On average, the children were around 11 +/- 4 years old, while the mothers were approximately 40 +/- 4 years old. After adapters were ligated using NEBNext reagents, the libraries underwent 100+100 nt paired-end sequencing on an Illumina HiSeq 2000. To prevent cross-contamination, the mother and child libraries were prepared a month apart and were sequenced in separate runs. Between roughly 450,000 and 2,000,000 distinct TCR beta clonotypes were identified per donor. Naive TCR beta clonotypes were estimated from low-frequency clonotypes matched to each donor's FACS-determined naive share, without sorting.

The chain couples TRBV9 to TRBJ2-5; 10 junctional bases match TRBD2. Near its end, the DNA agrees better with TRBJ2-1, so the J call may be wrong. This clonotype was obtained from a boy between 5 and 17 years old in good health. Sequences were obtained from blood. The DNA sequence is TGTGCCAGCAGCAAGCGGGGGGGCAACAATGAGCAGTTCTTC. Its translation is CASSKRGGNNEQFF.